This T cell receptor beta chain was profiled in a study of shared clonotypes between healthy human individuals. Clones were sequenced by immunoSEQ multiplex PCR, and TCRdb holds only the in-frame ones, with some missing. The data show about 2.1 million clones, with approximately 94% seen just once and 1.5% to 2% held by the top ten. The naive CD8 subset, CD45RO-negative cells positively selected for CCR7, excluded terminally differentiated effector memory CD45RA+ cells. With 5 bases clipped from V and 2 bases from J, the junction kept 11 bases outside the gene matches. This CDR3 has 17 amino acids. Germline lookup yields CDR1 MNHEY and CDR2 SMNVEV (reference sequence).

Sequencing was done on a sample of naive CD8+ T cells from PBMCs. The origin of this receptor is a man between 18 and 29 years old in good health. Some clones in this sample may be carry-over from other donors' samples. This chain connects TRBV27 to TRBJ2-1, with 8 bases fitting TRBD2. The CDR3 reads CASSTQGREVPYNEQFF. The CDR3 DNA sequence: TGTGCCAGCAGTACCCAGGGGCGGGAGGTCCCCTACAATGAGCAGTTCTTC.